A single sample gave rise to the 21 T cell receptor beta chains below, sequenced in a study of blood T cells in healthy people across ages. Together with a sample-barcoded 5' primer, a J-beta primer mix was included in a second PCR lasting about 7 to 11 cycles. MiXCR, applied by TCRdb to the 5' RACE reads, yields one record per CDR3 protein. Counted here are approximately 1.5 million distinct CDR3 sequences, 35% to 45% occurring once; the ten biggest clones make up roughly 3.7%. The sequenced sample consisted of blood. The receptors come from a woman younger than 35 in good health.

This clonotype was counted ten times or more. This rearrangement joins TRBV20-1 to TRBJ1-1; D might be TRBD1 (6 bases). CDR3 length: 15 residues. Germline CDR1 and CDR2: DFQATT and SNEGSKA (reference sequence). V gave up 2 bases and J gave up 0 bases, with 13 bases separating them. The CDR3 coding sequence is TGCAGTGCTAGACCCAGCAGGGGTCTGAACACTGAAGCTTTCTTT. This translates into CSARPSRGLNTEAFF.

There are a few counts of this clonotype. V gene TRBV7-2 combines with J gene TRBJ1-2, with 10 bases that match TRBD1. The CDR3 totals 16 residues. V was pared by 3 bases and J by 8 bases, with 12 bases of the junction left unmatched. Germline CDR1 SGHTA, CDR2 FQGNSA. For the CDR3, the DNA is TGTGCCAGCAGCTTTCACCGGGACAGGGGATCCGGCGGCTACACCTTC. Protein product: CASSFHRDRGSGGYTF.

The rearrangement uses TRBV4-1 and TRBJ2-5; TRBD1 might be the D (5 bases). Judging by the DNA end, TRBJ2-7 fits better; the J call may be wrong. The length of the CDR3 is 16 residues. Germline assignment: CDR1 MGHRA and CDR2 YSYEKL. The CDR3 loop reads CASSQNRQFVGVEQYF. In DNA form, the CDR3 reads TGCGCCAGCAGCCAAAATCGACAGTTCGTAGGAGTCGAGCAGTACTTC.

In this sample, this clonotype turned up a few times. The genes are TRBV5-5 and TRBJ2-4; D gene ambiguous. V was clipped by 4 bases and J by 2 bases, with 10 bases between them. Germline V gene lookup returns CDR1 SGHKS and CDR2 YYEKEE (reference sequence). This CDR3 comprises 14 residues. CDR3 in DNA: TGTGCCAGCAGCCCCCCTCGGCCCAAAAACATTCAGTACTTC. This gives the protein CASSPPRPKNIQYF.

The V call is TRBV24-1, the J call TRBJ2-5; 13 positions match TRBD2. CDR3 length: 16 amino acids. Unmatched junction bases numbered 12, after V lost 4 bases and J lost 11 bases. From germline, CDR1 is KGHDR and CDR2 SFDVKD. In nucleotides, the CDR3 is TGTGCCACCAGTGACCCGACTAGCGGGAGGTGGGGTGAGCAGTACTTC. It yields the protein CATSDPTSGRWGEQYF.

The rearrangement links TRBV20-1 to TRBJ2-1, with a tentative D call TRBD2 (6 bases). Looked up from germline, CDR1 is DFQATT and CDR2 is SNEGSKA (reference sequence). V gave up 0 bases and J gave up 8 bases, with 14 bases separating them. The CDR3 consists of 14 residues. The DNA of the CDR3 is TGCAGTGCTAGAGATGTTGGGAGGTGGCATGAGCAGTTCTTC. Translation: CSARDVGRWHEQFF.

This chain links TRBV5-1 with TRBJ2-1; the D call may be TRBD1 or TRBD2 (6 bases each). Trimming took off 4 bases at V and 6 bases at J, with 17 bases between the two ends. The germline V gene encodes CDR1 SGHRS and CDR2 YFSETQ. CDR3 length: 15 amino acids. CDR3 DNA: TGCGCCAGCAGCCCCCTGGGGGGCTCTGGCAATGAGCAGTTCTTC. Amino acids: CASSPLGGSGNEQFF.

The CDR3 coding sequence is TGTGCCAGCAGCTATATGCGTGATACGCAGTATTTT. Translated: CASSYMRDTQYF. This chain joins TRBV7-2 and TRBJ2-3, with no clear D. V gave up 4 bases and J gave up 6 bases, with 8 bases separating them. CDR3 length equals 12 residues. Per germline, CDR1 SGHTA and CDR2 FQGNSA.

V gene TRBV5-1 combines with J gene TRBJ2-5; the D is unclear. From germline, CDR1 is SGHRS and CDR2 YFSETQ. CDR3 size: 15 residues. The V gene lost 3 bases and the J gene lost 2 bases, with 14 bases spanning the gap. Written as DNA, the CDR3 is TGCGCCAGCAGCTACGGGCTTCTGAAACAAGAGACCCAGTACTTC. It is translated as CASSYGLLKQETQYF.

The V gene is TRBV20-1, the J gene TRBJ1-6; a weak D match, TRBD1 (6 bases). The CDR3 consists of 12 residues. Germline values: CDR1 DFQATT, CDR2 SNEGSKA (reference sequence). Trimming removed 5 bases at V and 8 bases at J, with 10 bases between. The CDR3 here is CSAQRQDSPLHF. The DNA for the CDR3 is TGCAGTGCTCAACGACAGGATTCACCCCTCCACTTT.

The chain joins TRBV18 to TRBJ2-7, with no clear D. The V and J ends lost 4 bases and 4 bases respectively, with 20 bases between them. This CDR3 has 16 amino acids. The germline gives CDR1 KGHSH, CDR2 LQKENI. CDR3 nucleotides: TGTGCCAGCTCACTTGGAAGACAAACCAAGAGGTACGAGCAGTACTTC. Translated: CASSLGRQTKRYEQYF.

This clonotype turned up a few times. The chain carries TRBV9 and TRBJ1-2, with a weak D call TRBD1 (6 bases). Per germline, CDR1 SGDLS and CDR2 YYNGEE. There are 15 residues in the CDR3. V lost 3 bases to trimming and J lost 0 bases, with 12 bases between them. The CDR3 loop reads CASSARTAPNYGYTF. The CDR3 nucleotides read TGTGCCAGCAGCGCCCGGACAGCGCCTAACTATGGCTACACCTTC.

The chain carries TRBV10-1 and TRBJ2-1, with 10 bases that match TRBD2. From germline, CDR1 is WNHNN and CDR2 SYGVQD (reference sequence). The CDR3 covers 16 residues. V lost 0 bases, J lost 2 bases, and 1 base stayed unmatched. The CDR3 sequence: CASSESLAGAYNEQFF. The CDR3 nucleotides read TGCGCCAGCAGTGAGTCGCTAGCGGGGGCCTACAATGAGCAGTTCTTC.

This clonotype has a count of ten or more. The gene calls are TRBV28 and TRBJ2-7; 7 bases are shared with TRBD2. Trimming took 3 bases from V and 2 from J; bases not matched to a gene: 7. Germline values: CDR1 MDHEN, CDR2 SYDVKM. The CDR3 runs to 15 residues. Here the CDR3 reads CASSFLSSGTYEQYF. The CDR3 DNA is TGTGCCAGCAGTTTTCTGTCTAGCGGTACCTACGAGCAGTACTTC. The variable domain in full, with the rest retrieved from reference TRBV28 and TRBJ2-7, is DVKVTQSSRYLVKRTGEKVFLECVQDMDHENMFWYRQDPGLGLRLIYFSYDVKMKEKGDIPEGYSVSREKKERFSLILESASTNQTSMYLCASSFLSSGTYEQYFGPGTRLTVT.

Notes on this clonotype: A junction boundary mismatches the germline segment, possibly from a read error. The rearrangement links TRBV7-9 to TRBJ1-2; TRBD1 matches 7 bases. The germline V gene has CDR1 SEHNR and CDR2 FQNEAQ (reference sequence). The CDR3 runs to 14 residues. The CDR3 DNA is TGTGCCAGCAGCTTCCAGGGGGTTAACTATGGCTGCACCTTC. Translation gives CASSFQGVNYGCTF.

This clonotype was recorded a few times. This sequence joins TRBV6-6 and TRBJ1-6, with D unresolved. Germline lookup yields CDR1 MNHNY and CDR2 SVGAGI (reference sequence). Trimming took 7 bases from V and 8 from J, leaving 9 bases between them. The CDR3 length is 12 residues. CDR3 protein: CASNQFDSPLHF. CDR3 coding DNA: TGTGCCAGCAATCAGTTCGATTCACCCCTCCACTTT.

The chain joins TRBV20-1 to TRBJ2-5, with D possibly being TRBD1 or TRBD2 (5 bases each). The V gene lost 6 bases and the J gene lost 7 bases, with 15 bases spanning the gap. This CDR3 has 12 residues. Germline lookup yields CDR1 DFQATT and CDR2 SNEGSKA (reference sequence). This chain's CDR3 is CSAGTPRGTQYF. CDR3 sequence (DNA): TGCAGTGCCGGGACCCCAAGAGGGACCCAGTACTTC.

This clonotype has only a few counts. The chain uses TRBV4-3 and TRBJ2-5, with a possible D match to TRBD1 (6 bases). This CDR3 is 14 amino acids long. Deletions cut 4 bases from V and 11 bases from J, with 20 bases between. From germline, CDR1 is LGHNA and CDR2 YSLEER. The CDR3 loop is CASSRLGRDNEQYF. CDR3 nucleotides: TGCGCCAGCAGCCGATTAGGACGGGACAATGAGCAGTACTTC.

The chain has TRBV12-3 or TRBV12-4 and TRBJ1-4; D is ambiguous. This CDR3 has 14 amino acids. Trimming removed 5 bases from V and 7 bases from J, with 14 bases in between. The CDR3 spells CASSIPGVFEKLFF. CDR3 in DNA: TGTGCCAGCAGTATACCCGGGGTCTTTGAAAAACTGTTTTTT.

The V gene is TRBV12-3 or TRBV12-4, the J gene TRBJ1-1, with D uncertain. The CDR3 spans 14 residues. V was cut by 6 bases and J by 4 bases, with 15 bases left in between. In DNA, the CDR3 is TGTGCCAGCAGCCTCCCAGGTTGGGGCACTGAAGCTTTCTTT. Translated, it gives CASSLPGWGTEAFF.

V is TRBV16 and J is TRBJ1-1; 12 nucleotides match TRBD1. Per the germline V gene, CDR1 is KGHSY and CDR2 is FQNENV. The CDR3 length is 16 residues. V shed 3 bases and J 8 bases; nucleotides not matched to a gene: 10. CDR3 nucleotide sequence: TGTGCCAGCAGCCAGGGACAGGGGGCTAGGAGAACGGAAGCTTTCTTT. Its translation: CASSQGQGARRTEAFF.